Listed below are T cell receptor beta chains from one sample, sequenced in a study of blood T cell repertoires in COVID-19. Assay: immunoSEQ multiplex PCR; the TCRdb copy retains only in-frame clones and omits some. The sample has tens of thousands of clones, roughly 90% seen once. The specimen sequenced was peripheral blood. These receptors were collected from a man aged 50-60 years with COVID-19, enrolled during active disease. Each CDR3 is given with its conserved first and last residue. Fields, in order: D gene, V gene, J gene, clone size, CDR3 protein, CDR3 DNA. A D gene is named only where the DNA matches it firmly. Not every row has a clone size; where given, it reads once, few, many or a size class.

d_call: NA
v_call: TRBV2
j_call: TRBJ1-6
clone_size: NA
cdr3_aa: CASSEGRRTANSYNSPLHF
cdr3_nt: TGTGCCAGCAGTGAAGGACGACGGACAGCAAACTCCTATAATTCACCCCTCCACTTT

d_call: NA
v_call: TRBV24-1
j_call: TRBJ2-5
clone_size: NA
cdr3_aa: CATSDSQGYETQYF
cdr3_nt: TGTGCCACCAGTGACTCCCAGGGATATGAGACCCAGTACTTC

d_call: TRBD1
v_call: TRBV5-1
j_call: TRBJ1-1
clone_size: NA
cdr3_aa: CASSPGQGNTEAFF
cdr3_nt: TGCGCCAGCAGCCCAGGACAGGGGAACACTGAAGCTTTCTTT

d_call: TRBD1
v_call: TRBV5-1
j_call: TRBJ1-2
clone_size: NA
cdr3_aa: CASSLTDGTEINYGYTF
cdr3_nt: TGCGCCAGCAGCTTAACGGATGGGACAGAGATAAACTATGGCTACACCTTC

d_call: TRBD2
v_call: TRBV7-9
j_call: TRBJ2-1
clone_size: few
cdr3_aa: CASSRSGTSFNEQFF
cdr3_nt: TGTGCCAGCAGCCGATCGGGGACTAGTTTCAATGAGCAGTTCTTC

d_call: NA
v_call: TRBV19
j_call: TRBJ2-2
clone_size: NA
cdr3_aa: CASRPLANTGELFF
cdr3_nt: TGTGCCAGTAGGCCCCTAGCGAACACCGGGGAGCTGTTTTTT

d_call: NA
v_call: TRBV28
j_call: TRBJ2-3
clone_size: NA
cdr3_aa: CASSLEGPGADTQYF
cdr3_nt: TGTGCCAGCAGTTTGGAAGGCCCCGGAGCAGATACGCAGTATTTT

d_call: TRBD1
v_call: TRBV28
j_call: TRBJ2-7
clone_size: NA
cdr3_aa: CASSATGKMYEQYF
cdr3_nt: TGTGCCAGCAGTGCGACAGGGAAGATGTACGAGCAGTACTTC

d_call: NA
v_call: TRBV7-9
j_call: TRBJ2-5
clone_size: NA
cdr3_aa: CASTTTMTAVETQYF
cdr3_nt: TGTGCCAGCACCACAACCATGACAGCCGTAGAGACCCAGTACTTC

d_call: NA
v_call: TRBV7-9
j_call: TRBJ1-1
clone_size: NA
cdr3_aa: CASSQAASYTEAFF
cdr3_nt: TGTGCCAGCAGCCAAGCGGCGTCGTACACTGAAGCTTTCTTT

d_call: TRBD1
v_call: TRBV27
j_call: TRBJ1-1
clone_size: once
cdr3_aa: CASSPTGGGTEAFF
cdr3_nt: TGTGCCAGCAGTCCAACAGGGGGCGGCACTGAAGCTTTCTTT

d_call: NA
v_call: TRBV5-5
j_call: TRBJ2-7
clone_size: NA
cdr3_aa: CASSLVEGWEQYF
cdr3_nt: TGTGCCAGCAGCTTGGTGGAGGGTTGGGAGCAGTACTTC

d_call: NA
v_call: TRBV12-3/TRBV12-4
j_call: TRBJ1-1
clone_size: once
cdr3_aa: CASSLVLEVEAFF
cdr3_nt: TGTGCCAGCAGTTTGGTCTTGGAGGTTGAAGCTTTCTTT

d_call: NA
v_call: TRBV18
j_call: TRBJ2-7
clone_size: NA
cdr3_aa: CASSRRTGSYEQYF
cdr3_nt: TGTGCCAGCTCACGACGAACAGGCTCCTACGAGCAGTACTTC

d_call: TRBD1
v_call: TRBV30
j_call: TRBJ2-5
clone_size: NA
cdr3_aa: CAWNTGVQETQYF
cdr3_nt: TGTGCCTGGAACACAGGGGTTCAAGAGACCCAGTACTTC

d_call: NA
v_call: TRBV7-3
j_call: TRBJ1-1
clone_size: few
cdr3_aa: CASSPTQGVTEAFF
cdr3_nt: TGTGCCAGCAGCCCAACACAGGGAGTCACTGAAGCTTTCTTT

d_call: TRBD1
v_call: TRBV30
j_call: TRBJ2-7
clone_size: NA
cdr3_aa: CAWSDRGHEQYF
cdr3_nt: TGTGCCTGGTCGGACAGGGGACACGAGCAGTACTTC

d_call: NA
v_call: TRBV3-1/TRBV3-2
j_call: TRBJ1-1
clone_size: NA
cdr3_aa: CASRQGPAEAFF
cdr3_nt: TGTGCCAGCAGGCAAGGGCCCGCTGAAGCTTTCTTT

d_call: NA
v_call: TRBV28
j_call: TRBJ2-5
clone_size: NA
cdr3_aa: CASTQWGEETQYF
cdr3_nt: TGTGCCAGCACCCAATGGGGGGAAGAGACCCAGTACTTC

d_call: TRBD1
v_call: TRBV5-4
j_call: TRBJ1-2
clone_size: NA
cdr3_aa: CASSRETGGYGYTF
cdr3_nt: TGTGCCAGCAGCAGAGAGACAGGGGGCTATGGCTACACCTTC

d_call: TRBD2
v_call: TRBV5-4
j_call: TRBJ2-1
clone_size: once
cdr3_aa: CASSRFAGTSGGSSYNEQFF
cdr3_nt: TGTGCCAGCAGCCGTTTTGCTGGGACTAGCGGGGGGAGCTCCTACAATGAGCAGTTCTTC

d_call: TRBD1
v_call: TRBV5-1
j_call: TRBJ1-3
clone_size: few
cdr3_aa: CASRPDRAISGNTIYF
cdr3_nt: TGCGCCAGCAGGCCGGACAGGGCCATCTCTGGAAACACCATATATTTT

d_call: NA
v_call: TRBV7-9
j_call: TRBJ2-3
clone_size: NA
cdr3_aa: CASSYLAGASTDTQYF
cdr3_nt: TGTGCCAGCAGCTATCTGGCGGGGGCAAGCACAGATACGCAGTATTTT

d_call: NA
v_call: TRBV4-1
j_call: TRBJ2-2
clone_size: NA
cdr3_aa: CASSRGHSRGFTGELFF
cdr3_nt: TGCGCCAGCAGCCGAGGACACTCTCGGGGGTTCACCGGGGAGCTGTTTTTT

d_call: NA
v_call: TRBV24-1
j_call: TRBJ2-5
clone_size: NA
cdr3_aa: CATSDPGGQETQYF
cdr3_nt: TGTGCCACCAGTGACCCCGGGGGCCAAGAGACCCAGTACTTC

d_call: TRBD1
v_call: TRBV28
j_call: TRBJ1-5
clone_size: NA
cdr3_aa: CASSPTDRGYQPQHF
cdr3_nt: TGTGCCAGCAGTCCAACCGACAGGGGCTATCAGCCCCAGCATTTT

d_call: NA
v_call: TRBV4-3
j_call: TRBJ1-2
clone_size: NA
cdr3_aa: CASSQDAPGGSLYGYTF
cdr3_nt: TGCGCCAGCAGCCAAGATGCCCCCGGGGGTAGCTTGTATGGCTACACCTTC

d_call: NA
v_call: TRBV7-2
j_call: TRBJ2-7
clone_size: NA
cdr3_aa: CASTPPSSYEQYF
cdr3_nt: TGTGCCAGCACCCCTCCCTCTTCCTACGAGCAGTACTTC

d_call: TRBD1
v_call: TRBV12-5
j_call: TRBJ1-2
clone_size: NA
cdr3_aa: CASGLGGTDYGYTF
cdr3_nt: TGTGCTAGTGGTTTGGGGGGGACAGACTATGGCTACACCTTC

d_call: NA
v_call: TRBV9
j_call: TRBJ2-5
clone_size: NA
cdr3_aa: CASGKQGFETQYF
cdr3_nt: TGTGCCAGCGGCAAACAGGGATTCGAGACCCAGTACTTC

d_call: NA
v_call: TRBV2
j_call: TRBJ1-2
clone_size: NA
cdr3_aa: CASSMDMPHGYTF
cdr3_nt: TGTGCCAGCAGTATGGACATGCCCCATGGCTACACCTTC

d_call: NA
v_call: TRBV18
j_call: TRBJ2-7
clone_size: NA
cdr3_aa: CASSPGTYGSSYEQYF
cdr3_nt: TGTGCCAGCTCACCCGGGACCTACGGGAGCTCCTACGAGCAGTACTTC

d_call: NA
v_call: TRBV2
j_call: TRBJ1-2
clone_size: few
cdr3_aa: CASSGGPYGYTF
cdr3_nt: TGTGCCAGCAGTGGAGGTCCCTATGGCTACACCTTC

d_call: TRBD1
v_call: TRBV29-1
j_call: TRBJ1-4
clone_size: NA
cdr3_aa: CSVEDLQDRGEKLFF
cdr3_nt: TGCAGCGTTGAAGATCTTCAGGACAGGGGCGAAAAACTGTTTTTT

d_call: NA
v_call: TRBV18
j_call: TRBJ1-1
clone_size: NA
cdr3_aa: CASSPRTLNTEAFF
cdr3_nt: TGTGCCAGCTCACCAAGGACACTGAACACTGAAGCTTTCTTT

d_call: TRBD2
v_call: TRBV6-2/TRBV6-3
j_call: TRBJ2-1
clone_size: NA
cdr3_aa: CASSYPARDYHNEQFF
cdr3_nt: TGTGCCAGCAGTTACCCGGCCCGGGACTATCACAATGAGCAGTTCTTC

d_call: TRBD2
v_call: TRBV7-9
j_call: TRBJ2-1
clone_size: NA
cdr3_aa: CASSQGLNLNNEQFF
cdr3_nt: TGTGCCAGCAGCCAGGGACTAAACCTAAACAATGAGCAGTTCTTC

d_call: TRBD1
v_call: TRBV2
j_call: TRBJ1-5
clone_size: NA
cdr3_aa: CASLRDRGLGSSQHF
cdr3_nt: TGTGCCAGCCTCCGGGACAGGGGGCTTGGATCATCCCAGCATTTT

d_call: TRBD2
v_call: TRBV4-3
j_call: TRBJ2-7
clone_size: NA
cdr3_aa: CASSQDQTSGAKYF
cdr3_nt: TGCGCCAGCAGCCAAGATCAAACTAGCGGGGCTAAGTACTTC

d_call: TRBD1
v_call: TRBV9
j_call: TRBJ1-6
clone_size: few
cdr3_aa: CASSKQGRGSPLHF
cdr3_nt: TGTGCCAGCAGCAAACAGGGGCGGGGTTCACCCCTCCACTTT

d_call: TRBD1
v_call: TRBV5-1
j_call: TRBJ2-1
clone_size: NA
cdr3_aa: CASSPGQGHNEQFF
cdr3_nt: TGCGCCAGCAGCCCGGGACAGGGGCACAATGAGCAGTTCTTC

d_call: TRBD2
v_call: TRBV6-2/TRBV6-3
j_call: TRBJ2-6
clone_size: NA
cdr3_aa: CASSYRLLAGAISGANVLTF
cdr3_nt: TGTGCCAGCAGTTACCGATTACTAGCGGGGGCTATCTCTGGGGCCAACGTCCTGACTTTC

d_call: TRBD1
v_call: TRBV28
j_call: TRBJ1-5
clone_size: NA
cdr3_aa: CASSVTGGQSLQHF
cdr3_nt: TGTGCCAGCAGTGTTACAGGGGGACAATCGCTCCAGCATTTT

d_call: NA
v_call: TRBV19
j_call: TRBJ1-6
clone_size: NA
cdr3_aa: CASTPKMGGRQGRNSPLHF
cdr3_nt: TGTGCCAGTACTCCAAAAATGGGAGGTCGGCAGGGTAGGAATTCACCCCTCCACTTT

d_call: NA
v_call: TRBV19
j_call: TRBJ2-7
clone_size: NA
cdr3_aa: CASSTRFLYEQYF
cdr3_nt: TGTGCCAGTAGTACCCGGTTCCTCTACGAGCAGTACTTC

d_call: NA
v_call: TRBV5-6
j_call: TRBJ1-1
clone_size: NA
cdr3_aa: CASSFRTMNTEAFF
cdr3_nt: TGTGCCAGCAGCTTCCGGACAATGAACACTGAAGCTTTCTTT

d_call: NA
v_call: TRBV3-1/TRBV3-2
j_call: TRBJ1-6
clone_size: NA
cdr3_aa: CASSQAPRQGGYSPLHF
cdr3_nt: TGTGCCAGCAGCCAAGCCCCAAGGCAGGGAGGATATTCACCCCTCCACTTT

d_call: NA
v_call: TRBV19
j_call: TRBJ1-5
clone_size: NA
cdr3_aa: CASSIRRYSNQPQHF
cdr3_nt: TGTGCCAGTAGTATTCGCCGGTATAGCAATCAGCCCCAGCATTTT

d_call: NA
v_call: TRBV7-9
j_call: TRBJ1-6
clone_size: NA
cdr3_aa: CASSAVIGSPLHF
cdr3_nt: TGTGCCAGCAGCGCGGTCATTGGATCACCCCTCCACTTT

d_call: TRBD1
v_call: TRBV6-5
j_call: TRBJ2-1
clone_size: NA
cdr3_aa: CATDRGTFSYNEQFF
cdr3_nt: TGTGCCACGGACAGGGGTACTTTTTCCTACAATGAGCAGTTCTTC

d_call: NA
v_call: TRBV28
j_call: TRBJ2-5
clone_size: NA
cdr3_aa: CASSFGGDQETQYF
cdr3_nt: TGTGCCAGCAGTTTCGGGGGAGACCAAGAGACCCAGTACTTC

d_call: NA
v_call: TRBV19
j_call: TRBJ1-5
clone_size: NA
cdr3_aa: CASKSEHVNQPQHF
cdr3_nt: TGTGCCAGTAAGTCCGAGCACGTCAATCAGCCCCAGCATTTT

d_call: NA
v_call: TRBV19
j_call: TRBJ1-5
clone_size: NA
cdr3_aa: CASSIDNSNSNQPQHF
cdr3_nt: TGTGCCAGTAGTATAGATAACAGCAATAGCAATCAGCCCCAGCATTTT

d_call: NA
v_call: TRBV24-1
j_call: TRBJ1-4
clone_size: NA
cdr3_aa: CATSDAGTPNEKLFF
cdr3_nt: TGTGCCACCAGTGACGCCGGGACACCAAATGAAAAACTGTTTTTT